Reported below is one TCR beta chain. Its specificity is unknown. TCRdb re-called the 5' RACE reads and gives one entry per CDR3 protein, without DNA. The sample has approximately 550,000 distinct CDR3 sequences; the top ten hold roughly 3.5%. The data derive from a study of T cells expressing NK-cell markers. At the level of the study: CD3+CD56+NKG2C+, CD3+CD56+NKG2C- and CD3+CD56-NKG2C+ T cells, once sorted, supplied the TCR beta repertoires. In the group of eight sequenced donors, seven were HCMV-seropositive and one was seronegative. Findings and limits, study-wide: Whether expanded NKG2C+ T cell clones were HCMV specific stayed uncertain. The share of CD8+ T cells held by dominant NKG2C+ clonotypes was roughly 1.0-8% in about 6 donors.

Germline V lookup: CDR1 SGHTA, CDR2 FQGTGA. This CDR3 has 14 amino acids. This sequence was found in a man younger than 30 in good health. The sequenced sample was blood T cells: a sorted CD56 or NKG2C T cell subset, CD4+ or CD8+ T cells, or bulk PBMC T cells (not recorded which). This chain joins TRBV7-3 and TRBJ2-7; checking the TCRdb D call of TRBD1 is not possible without DNA. The CDR3 loop is CASSSGTLRNEQYF. The full variable domain, rest sourced from reference TRBV7-3 and TRBJ2-7, is GAGVSQTPSNKVTEKGKYVELRCDPISGHTALYWYRQSLGQGPEFLIYFQGTGAADDSGLPNDRFFAVRPEGSVSTLKIQRTERGDSAVYLCASSSGTLRNEQYFGPGTRLTVT.